The present TCR beta chain was sequenced within a study of T cells in Graves' hyperthyroidism and ophthalmopathy. The source material, RNA transcripts, was used to amplify TCR beta CDR3 regions. HTBI primers drove first-round RT-PCR of the TCR CDR3. Via MiXCR, TCRdb re-called the multiplex PCR reads, giving one row per CDR3 protein. Here the sample spans about 460,000 distinct CDR3 sequences, approximately 22% being singletons. Sample: blood. The source is a woman between 70 and 85 years old with Graves' ophthalmopathy.

CDR3 DNA: TGTGCCAGCAGTTACGGGGGATTTTCGGGCGGGACCCTCTCCTACGAGCAGTACTTC. Translated, it gives CASSYGGFSGGTLSYEQYF. This chain joins TRBV6-6 and TRBJ2-7; a possible D gene is TRBD2 (6 bases). CDR1 is MNHNY and CDR2 is SVGAGI in the germline V gene (reference sequence). This CDR3 is built from 19 residues. Trimming pared 2 bases from V and 0 bases from J, leaving 23 bases between.